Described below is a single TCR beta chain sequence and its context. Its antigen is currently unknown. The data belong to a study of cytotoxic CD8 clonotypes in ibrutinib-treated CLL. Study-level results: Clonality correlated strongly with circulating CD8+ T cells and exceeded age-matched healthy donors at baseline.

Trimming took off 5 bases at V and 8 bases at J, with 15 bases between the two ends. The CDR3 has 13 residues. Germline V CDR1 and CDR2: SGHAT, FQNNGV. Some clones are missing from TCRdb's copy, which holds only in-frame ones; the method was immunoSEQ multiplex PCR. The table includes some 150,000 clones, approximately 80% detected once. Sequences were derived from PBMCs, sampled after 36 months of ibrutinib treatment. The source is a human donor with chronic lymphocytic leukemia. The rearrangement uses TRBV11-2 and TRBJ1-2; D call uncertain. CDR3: CASSRDPVLGYTF. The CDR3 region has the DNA TGTGCCAGCAGCCGCGACCCAGTCCTGGGCTACACCTTC.